A single T cell receptor beta chain is shown here with its context. Its antigen is as yet unknown. CDR3 length equals 15 residues. Germline-derived CDR1 and CDR2 are SNHLY and FYNNEI. V lost 4 bases, J lost 1 base, and 13 bases lay in between. This record comes from a study of T cell repertoires and Cas9 in healthy adults. Overall study context: Multi-effector potency, cytotoxicity and lineage were assessed in SpCas9-reactive CD4 and CD8 T cells. Broader study findings: SpCas9-reactive regulatory T cells reportedly mitigated SpCas9-reactive effector T cells in vitro.

Produced via immunoSEQ multiplex PCR; TCRdb's table is partial and in-frame only. This sample carries 20,000 to 25,000 clones, about 92% of them seen once, and the ten largest clones take 0.55% to 0.85%. The rearrangement joins TRBV2 to TRBJ1-1; weak D call: TRBD1 (6 bases). This sequence originates from a human donor in good health. Sequenced material: CD4+ effector T cells (CD127+, CD25-, CD137-, CD154-) from PBMCs; culture status not recorded. CDR3 nucleotide sequence: TGTGCCAGCAGTGCCACAGGGCACGGGAACACTGAAGCTTTCTTT. Protein product: CASSATGHGNTEAFF. Full variable domain (remainder filled in from reference TRBV2 and TRBJ1-1): EPEVTQTPSHQVTQMGQEVILRCVPISNHLYFYWYRQILGQKVEFLVSFYNNEISEKSEIFDDQFSVERPDGSNFTLKIRSTKLEDSAMYFCASSATGHGNTEAFFGQGTRLTVV.